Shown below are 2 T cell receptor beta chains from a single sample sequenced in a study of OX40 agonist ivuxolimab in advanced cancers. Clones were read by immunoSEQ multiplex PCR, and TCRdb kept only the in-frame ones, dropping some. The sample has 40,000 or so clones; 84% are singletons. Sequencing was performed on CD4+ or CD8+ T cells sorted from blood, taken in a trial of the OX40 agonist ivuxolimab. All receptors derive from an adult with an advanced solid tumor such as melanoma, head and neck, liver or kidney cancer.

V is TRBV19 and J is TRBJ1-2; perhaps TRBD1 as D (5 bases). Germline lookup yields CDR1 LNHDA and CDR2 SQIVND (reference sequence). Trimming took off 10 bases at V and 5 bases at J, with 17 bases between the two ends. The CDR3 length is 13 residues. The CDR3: CATSGQMGYGYTF. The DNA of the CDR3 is TGTGCCACATCGGGGCAGATGGGTTATGGCTACACCTTC.

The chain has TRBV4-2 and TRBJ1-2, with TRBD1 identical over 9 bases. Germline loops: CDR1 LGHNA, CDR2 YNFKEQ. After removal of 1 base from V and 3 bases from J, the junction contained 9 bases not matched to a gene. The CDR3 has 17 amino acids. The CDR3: CASSQATGTGHHYGYTF. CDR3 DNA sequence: TGTGCCAGCAGCCAAGCCACCGGGACAGGGCATCACTATGGCTACACCTTC.